The entry below describes one T cell receptor (beta chain). Its antigen is still unknown. These data come from a study of CD8+CD57+ T cells in acquired aplastic anemia. Study-wide findings and caveats: It was found that 25 to 35 CD8+ CDR3 sequences were shared between patients and controls.

Before being chosen for sequencing, patients had shown CD8+CD57+ cell expansion by flow cytometry. TCR beta VDJ and CDR3 profiling used genomic DNA as template. MiXCR was run by TCRdb on the reads, yielding one entry per CDR3 protein. This table holds 300,000 or so distinct CDR3 sequences, about 50% found once. The source is a human donor with aplastic anemia. The sequenced material came from sorted CD4+, CD8+, or CD8+CD57+ T cells (not recorded which) from PBMCs.

CDR3: CSAREAGWDPKNSPLHF. The DNA of the CDR3 is TGCAGTGCTAGAGAGGCGGGATGGGACCCTAAGAATTCACCCCTCCACTTT. The chain links TRBV20-1 to TRBJ1-6; maybe TRBD1 (5 bases). The CDR3 is made up of 17 amino acids. Trimming took 0 bases from V and 7 from J, leaving 19 bases between them. The germline V gene encodes CDR1 DFQATT and CDR2 SNEGSKA (reference sequence).